This is a list of T cell receptor beta chains from one sample in a study of blood T cell repertoires in COVID-19. Only in-frame clones appear in the TCRdb table, and some are missing; sequencing was by immunoSEQ multiplex PCR. The sample includes 110,000 or so clones, more than 70% of them seen just once. The material sequenced was peripheral blood. The receptors were sampled from an older woman with COVID-19, enrolled during active disease. Both conserved end residues are part of each CDR3. Each record gives: J gene, D gene, V gene, clone size, CDR3 protein, CDR3 DNA. A D gene is named only where the DNA matches it firmly. Clone size, where shown, is once, few, many, or a class for clones that have expanded.

j_call: TRBJ2-3
d_call: -
v_call: TRBV5-1
clone_size: -
cdr3_aa: CASSYGTAGNTDTQYF
cdr3_nt: TGCGCCAGCAGCTACGGGACTGCTGGGAACACAGATACGCAGTATTTT

j_call: TRBJ1-4
d_call: TRBD1
v_call: TRBV7-8
clone_size: -
cdr3_aa: CASSLVTGGAEKLFF
cdr3_nt: TGTGCCAGCAGCTTAGTTACAGGGGGGGCTGAAAAACTGTTTTTT

j_call: TRBJ1-1
d_call: TRBD1
v_call: TRBV19
clone_size: -
cdr3_aa: CASSIDHPTGGENTEAFF
cdr3_nt: TGTGCCAGTAGTATAGACCACCCGACAGGGGGGGAAAACACTGAAGCTTTCTTT

j_call: TRBJ1-3
d_call: -
v_call: TRBV5-5
clone_size: -
cdr3_aa: CASSLGPDSSGNTIYF
cdr3_nt: TGTGCCAGCAGCTTGGGTCCGGACAGCTCTGGAAACACCATATATTTT

j_call: TRBJ1-2
d_call: -
v_call: TRBV25-1
clone_size: -
cdr3_aa: CASSEFGGAWNYYGYTF
cdr3_nt: TGTGCCAGCAGTGAATTTGGGGGGGCGTGGAACTACTATGGCTACACCTTC

j_call: TRBJ2-7
d_call: TRBD1
v_call: TRBV6-5
clone_size: -
cdr3_aa: CASSSPGTGEYF
cdr3_nt: TGTGCCAGCAGTTCCCCCGGGACAGGGGAGTACTTC

j_call: TRBJ2-7
d_call: -
v_call: TRBV28
clone_size: -
cdr3_aa: CASSPPGTYYEQYF
cdr3_nt: TGTGCCAGCAGTCCCCCCGGGACATATTACGAGCAGTACTTC

j_call: TRBJ2-5
d_call: -
v_call: TRBV11-2
clone_size: -
cdr3_aa: CASSLDPAGHRVQYF
cdr3_nt: TGTGCCAGCAGCTTAGATCCTGCGGGCCACCGGGTCCAGTACTTC

j_call: TRBJ1-2
d_call: TRBD1
v_call: TRBV5-4
clone_size: -
cdr3_aa: CASSLEQGAEVYTF
cdr3_nt: TGTGCCAGCAGCTTGGAGCAGGGGGCAGAAGTCTACACCTTC

j_call: TRBJ2-2
d_call: TRBD2
v_call: TRBV10-2
clone_size: -
cdr3_aa: CASSEGIAGGLAIGELFF
cdr3_nt: TGCGCCAGCAGTGAGGGAATAGCGGGGGGGCTGGCCATCGGGGAGCTGTTTTTT

j_call: TRBJ1-2
d_call: -
v_call: TRBV5-6
clone_size: -
cdr3_aa: CASSLGSNYGYTF
cdr3_nt: TGTGCCAGCAGCTTGGGCAGTAACTATGGCTACACCTTC

j_call: TRBJ1-6
d_call: -
v_call: TRBV3-1/TRBV3-2
clone_size: once
cdr3_aa: CASSQGTENSPLHF
cdr3_nt: TGTGCCAGCAGCCAAGGGACAGAAAATTCACCCCTCCACTTT

j_call: TRBJ1-4
d_call: TRBD1
v_call: TRBV5-5
clone_size: -
cdr3_aa: CASSLRQGDNEKLFF
cdr3_nt: TGTGCCAGCAGCTTGAGACAGGGGGATAATGAAAAACTGTTTTTT

j_call: TRBJ2-5
d_call: -
v_call: TRBV7-9
clone_size: -
cdr3_aa: CASSLDRAETQYF
cdr3_nt: TGTGCCAGCAGCTTAGACAGGGCGGAGACCCAGTACTTC